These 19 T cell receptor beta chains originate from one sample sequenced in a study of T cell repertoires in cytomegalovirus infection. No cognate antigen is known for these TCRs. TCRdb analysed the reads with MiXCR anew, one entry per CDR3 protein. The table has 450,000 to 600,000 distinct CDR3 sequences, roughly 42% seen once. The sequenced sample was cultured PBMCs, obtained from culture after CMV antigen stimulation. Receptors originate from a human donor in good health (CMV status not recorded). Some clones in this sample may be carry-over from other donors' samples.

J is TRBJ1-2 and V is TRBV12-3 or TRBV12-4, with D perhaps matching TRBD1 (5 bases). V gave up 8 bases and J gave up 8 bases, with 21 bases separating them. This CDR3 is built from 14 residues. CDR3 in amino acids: CASCRQTTFGGYTF. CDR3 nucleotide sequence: TGTGCCAGCTGCCGACAGACGACCTTTGGAGGCTACACCTTC.

DNA for the CDR3: TGTGCCAGCAGCCGTGGGGACAGATACCAAGAGACCCAGTACTTC. The encoded protein is CASSRGDRYQETQYF. The V gene is TRBV7-9, the J gene TRBJ2-5; 7 bases fit TRBD1. V trimming: 5 bases; J trimming: 0 bases; junction bases outside the gene matches: 6. Germline V gene sequence: CDR1 SEHNR, CDR2 FQNEAQ (reference sequence). CDR3 size: 15 residues.

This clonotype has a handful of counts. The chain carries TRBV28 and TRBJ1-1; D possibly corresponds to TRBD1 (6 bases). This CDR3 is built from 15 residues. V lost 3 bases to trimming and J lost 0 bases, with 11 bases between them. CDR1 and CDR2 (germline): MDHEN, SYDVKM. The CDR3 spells CASSFGGILNTEAFF. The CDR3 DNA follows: TGTGCCAGCAGTTTTGGGGGCATCCTGAACACTGAAGCTTTCTTT.

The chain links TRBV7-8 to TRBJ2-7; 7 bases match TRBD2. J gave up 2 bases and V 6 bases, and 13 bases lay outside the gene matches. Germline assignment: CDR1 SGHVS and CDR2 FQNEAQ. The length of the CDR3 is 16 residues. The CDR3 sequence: CASRPPASGGPYEQYF. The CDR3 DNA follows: TGTGCCAGCAGACCCCCGGCTAGCGGAGGGCCCTACGAGCAGTACTTC.

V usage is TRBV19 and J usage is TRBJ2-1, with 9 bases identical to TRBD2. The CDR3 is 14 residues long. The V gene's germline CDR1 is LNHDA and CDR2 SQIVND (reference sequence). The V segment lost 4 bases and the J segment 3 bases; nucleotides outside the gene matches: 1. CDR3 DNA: TGTGCCAGTAGTAGCGGGGGGGACTACAATGAGCAGTTCTTC. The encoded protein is CASSSGGDYNEQFF.

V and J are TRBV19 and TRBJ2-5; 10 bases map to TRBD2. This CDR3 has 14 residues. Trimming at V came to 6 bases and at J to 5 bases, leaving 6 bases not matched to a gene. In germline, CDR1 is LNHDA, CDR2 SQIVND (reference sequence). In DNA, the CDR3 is TGTGCCAGTAGCTATAGCGGGGGGAGGGAGACCCAGTACTTC. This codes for CASSYSGGRETQYF.

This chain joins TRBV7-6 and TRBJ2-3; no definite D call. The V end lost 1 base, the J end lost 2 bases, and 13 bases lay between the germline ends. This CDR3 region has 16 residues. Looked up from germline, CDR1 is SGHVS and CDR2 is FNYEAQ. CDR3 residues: CASSLGVVAYTDTQYF. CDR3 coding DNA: TGTGCCAGCAGCTTAGGGGTGGTAGCCTACACAGATACGCAGTATTTT. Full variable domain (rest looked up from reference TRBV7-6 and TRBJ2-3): GAGVSQSPRYKVTKRGQDVALRCDPISGHVSLYWYRQALGQGPEFLTYFNYEAQQDKSGLPNDRFSAERPEGSISTLTIQRTEQRDSAMYRCASSLGVVAYTDTQYFGPGTRLTVL.

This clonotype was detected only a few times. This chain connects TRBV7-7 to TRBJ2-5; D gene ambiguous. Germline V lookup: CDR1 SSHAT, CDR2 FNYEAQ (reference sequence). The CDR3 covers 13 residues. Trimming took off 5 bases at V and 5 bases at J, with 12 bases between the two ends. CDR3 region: CASSPVPEETQYF. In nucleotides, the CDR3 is TGTGCCAGCAGCCCTGTCCCAGAGGAGACCCAGTACTTC.

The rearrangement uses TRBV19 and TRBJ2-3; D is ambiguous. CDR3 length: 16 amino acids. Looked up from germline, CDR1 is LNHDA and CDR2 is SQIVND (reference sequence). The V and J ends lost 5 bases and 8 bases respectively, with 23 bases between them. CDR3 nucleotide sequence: TGTGCCAGTAGTCAACCCCCGGGCCTTCAACTCGGTACGCAGTATTTT. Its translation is CASSQPPGLQLGTQYF.

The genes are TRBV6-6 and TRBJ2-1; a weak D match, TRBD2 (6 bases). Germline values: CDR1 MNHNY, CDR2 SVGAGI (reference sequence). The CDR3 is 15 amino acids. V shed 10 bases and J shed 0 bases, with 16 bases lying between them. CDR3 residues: CATSRGGASYNEQFF. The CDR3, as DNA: TGTGCCACCTCTAGAGGAGGGGCCTCCTACAATGAGCAGTTCTTC.

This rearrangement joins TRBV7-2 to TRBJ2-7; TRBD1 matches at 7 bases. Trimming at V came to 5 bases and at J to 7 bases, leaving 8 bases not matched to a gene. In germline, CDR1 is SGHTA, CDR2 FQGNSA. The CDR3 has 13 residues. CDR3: CASSIGQVGEQYF. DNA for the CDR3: TGTGCCAGCAGCATCGGACAGGTCGGTGAGCAGTACTTC.

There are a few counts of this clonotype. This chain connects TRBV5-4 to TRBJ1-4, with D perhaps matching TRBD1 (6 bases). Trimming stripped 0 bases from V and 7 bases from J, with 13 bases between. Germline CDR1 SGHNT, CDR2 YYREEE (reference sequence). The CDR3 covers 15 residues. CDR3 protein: CASSLGPGEREKLFF. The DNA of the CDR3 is TGTGCCAGCAGCTTGGGTCCAGGGGAACGTGAAAAACTGTTTTTT. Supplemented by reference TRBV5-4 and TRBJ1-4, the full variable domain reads ETGVTQSPTHLIKTRGQQVTLRCSSQSGHNTVSWYQQALGQGPQFIFQYYREEENGRGNFPPRFSGLQFPNYSSELNVNALELDDSALYLCASSLGPGEREKLFFGSGTQLSVL.

The CDR3 DNA reads TGTGCCAGCAGCCCCCAGCGATACAATGAGCAGTTCTTC. The encoded protein is CASSPQRYNEQFF. The V and J genes are TRBV7-8 and TRBJ2-1; D is undetermined. Germline V gives CDR1 SGHVS, CDR2 FQNEAQ. Trimming removed 5 bases at V and 4 bases at J, with 9 bases between. CDR3 length: 13 amino acids.

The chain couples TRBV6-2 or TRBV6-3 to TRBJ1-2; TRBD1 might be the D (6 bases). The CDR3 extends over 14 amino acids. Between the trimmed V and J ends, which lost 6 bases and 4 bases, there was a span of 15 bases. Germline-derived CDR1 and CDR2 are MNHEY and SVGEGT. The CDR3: CASSSEGEFYGYTF. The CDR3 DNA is TGTGCCAGCAGCTCGGAGGGGGAATTCTATGGCTACACCTTC.

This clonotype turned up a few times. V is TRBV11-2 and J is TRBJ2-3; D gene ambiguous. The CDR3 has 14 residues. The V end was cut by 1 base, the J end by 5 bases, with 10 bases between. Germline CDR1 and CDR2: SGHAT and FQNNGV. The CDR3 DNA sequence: TGTGCCAGCAGCTTAGGGATAGTAGGAGATACGCAGTATTTT. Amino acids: CASSLGIVGDTQYF.

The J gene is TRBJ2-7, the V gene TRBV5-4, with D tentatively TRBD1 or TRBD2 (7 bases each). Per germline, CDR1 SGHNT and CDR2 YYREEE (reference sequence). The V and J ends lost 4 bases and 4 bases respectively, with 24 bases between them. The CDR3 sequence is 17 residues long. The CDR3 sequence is CASSPQGEASGPYEQYF. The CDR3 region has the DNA TGTGCCAGCAGCCCGCAGGGGGAGGCTAGCGGTCCGTACGAGCAGTACTTC.

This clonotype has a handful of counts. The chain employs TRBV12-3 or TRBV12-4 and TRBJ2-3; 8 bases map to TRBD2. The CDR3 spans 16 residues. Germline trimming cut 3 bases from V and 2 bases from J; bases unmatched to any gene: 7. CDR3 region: CASSFTSGYITDTQYF. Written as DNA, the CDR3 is TGTGCCAGCAGTTTTACTAGCGGCTATATCACAGATACGCAGTATTTT.

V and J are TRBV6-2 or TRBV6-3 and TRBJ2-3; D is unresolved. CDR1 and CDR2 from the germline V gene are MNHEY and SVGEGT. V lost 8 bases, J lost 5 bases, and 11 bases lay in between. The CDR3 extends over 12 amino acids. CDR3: CASGPGRDTQYF. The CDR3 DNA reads TGTGCCAGCGGACCTGGTAGAGATACGCAGTATTTT.

The CDR3: CASSLTHITEAFF. The CDR3 DNA is TGTGCCAGCAGCTTAACCCACATTACTGAAGCTTTCTTT. The rearrangement uses TRBV7-2 and TRBJ1-1; no reliable D call. The germline V gene has CDR1 SGHTA and CDR2 FQGNSA. The CDR3 consists of 13 residues. The V end was cut by 2 bases, the J end by 5 bases, with 9 bases between. Supplemented by reference TRBV7-2 and TRBJ1-1, the full variable domain reads GAGVSQSPSNKVTEKGKDVELRCDPISGHTALYWYRQSLGQGLEFLIYFQGNSAPDKSGLPSDRFSAERTGGSVSTLTIQRTQQEDSAVYLCASSLTHITEAFFGQGTRLTVV.